The clone carrying this T cell receptor beta chain was seen more than once but under ten times. Its target is unknown. The data belong to a study of cytomegalovirus exposure and HLA in healthy donors. Study-wide points: Later analysis showed most CMV-associated TCR beta chains appearing HLA-restricted. The study labeled more than 150 TCR beta chains cytomegalovirus-associated. For TCR beta chains, V- and J-gene trimming was later linked to a missense DCLRE1C variant. Sequencing likely generated an artifact that appeared as a cluster of highly shared sequence variants.

V was clipped by 5 bases and J by 4 bases, with 9 bases between them. The CDR3 is made up of 13 amino acids. The germline V gene has CDR1 MNHEY and CDR2 SVGAGI. The PCR used 60 Vbeta and 13 Jbeta primers. Assay used: immunoSEQ multiplex PCR; TCRdb lists only in-frame clones, some missing. Of some 100,000 clones listed, about 81% are singletons. The sample consisted of PBMCs. The chain carries TRBV6-5 and TRBJ1-5; weak D call: TRBD1 (6 bases). The TCR sequence derives from a man aged 45 to 65 in good health and CMV-seronegative. CDR3 amino acids: CASSGQRNQPQHF. CDR3 coding DNA: TGTGCCAGCAGTGGACAGCGGAATCAGCCCCAGCATTTT.